The sequence of this T cell receptor beta chain was determined in a study of blood T cells in healthy people across ages. Study observations and caveats: Roughly linear age-related decline in beta diversity appeared, significant by age about 40. Both naive CD4+ cell counts and diversity were greater in long-lived donors than in aged donors. Because sorting was not performed, PBMCs prevented conclusive naive versus antigen-experienced comparison.

This clonotype was seen many times. Antigen unknown. Using a J-beta primer mix together with a sample-barcoded 5' primer, a second PCR was run for 7 to 11 cycles. CDR3-containing paired-end reads numbering at least 2.5 million came from each sample. In TCRdb, the 5' RACE reads were re-called with MiXCR into one record per CDR3 protein. The sample records about 1.1 million distinct CDR3 sequences, less than 45% being singletons. There are 13 residues in the CDR3. Looked up from germline, CDR1 is DFQATT and CDR2 is SNEGSKA (reference sequence). The trim removed 0 bases at V and 5 bases at J, leaving 1 base unmatched.

The receptor was derived from a man aged 18 to 30 in good health. The sample comprised blood. The chain couples TRBV20-1 to TRBJ2-1; 7 nucleotides match TRBD1. The DNA for the CDR3 is TGCAGTGCTAGAGATCAGGGGGACAATGAGCAGTTCTTC. Translation gives CSARDQGDNEQFF.